This T cell receptor beta chain was profiled in a study of chemoradiotherapy in HPV16-positive cancers. Study-wide context: Candidate HPV-specific T-cell clones and common TCR motifs came from functional assays in a couple of HPV16-positive patients. Whole-study findings and limits: HPV-responsive T-cell expansion during chemoradiotherapy was linked to improved recurrence-free survival in HPV16-positive patients. Candidate HPV-specific clones and E7-related TCR motifs grew in tumor during treatment.

Repeated repertoire sampling spanned the course of chemoradiotherapy. Looked up from germline, CDR1 is LNHDA and CDR2 is SQIVND (reference sequence). The CDR3 has 14 residues. V was trimmed by 6 bases and J by 8 bases, leaving 19 bases between them. Repertoires were generated with immunoSEQ multiplex PCR, while TCRdb's copy carries only in-frame clones and drops some. The sample has around 8,000 clones; about 80% are singletons. About this clone itself: Antigen unknown.

This chain connects TRBV19 to TRBJ1-2, with D perhaps TRBD1 (6 bases). The sequence came from a human donor with HPV-associated anogenital cancer. The sample was gathered from a patient who underwent chemoradiotherapy. CDR3: CASRTGEGYTGYTF. The CDR3 nucleotides read TGTGCCAGTAGGACAGGAGAGGGTTATACGGGCTACACCTTC.